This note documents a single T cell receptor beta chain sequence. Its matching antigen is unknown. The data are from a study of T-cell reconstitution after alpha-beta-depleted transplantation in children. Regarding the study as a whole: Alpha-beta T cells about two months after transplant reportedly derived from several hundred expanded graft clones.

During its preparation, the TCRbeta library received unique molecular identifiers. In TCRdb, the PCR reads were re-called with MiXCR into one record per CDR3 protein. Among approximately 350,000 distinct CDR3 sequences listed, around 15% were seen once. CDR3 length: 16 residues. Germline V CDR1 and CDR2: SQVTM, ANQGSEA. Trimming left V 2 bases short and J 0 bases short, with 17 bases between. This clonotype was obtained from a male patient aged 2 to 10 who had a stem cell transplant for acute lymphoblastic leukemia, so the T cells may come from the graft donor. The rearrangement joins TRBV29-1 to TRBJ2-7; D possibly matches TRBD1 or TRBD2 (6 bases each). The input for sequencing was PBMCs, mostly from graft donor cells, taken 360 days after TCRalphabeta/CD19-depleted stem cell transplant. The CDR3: CSVESGEVGDSYEQYF. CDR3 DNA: TGCAGCGTTGAATCAGGGGAGGTAGGAGACTCCTACGAGCAGTACTTC.